A single sample gave rise to the 27 T cell receptor beta chains below, sequenced in a study of cytomegalovirus exposure and HLA in healthy donors. PCR primers comprised 60 Vbeta and 13 Jbeta primers. Clones were sequenced by immunoSEQ multiplex PCR, and TCRdb holds only the in-frame ones, with some missing. The sample yields under 100,000 clones, less than 65% seen once. The sample comprised PBMCs. These receptors came from a woman aged 25 to 45 in good health and CMV-seropositive.

This chain links TRBV2 with TRBJ1-2, with a possible D match to TRBD1 (6 bases). Trimming left V 6 bases short and J 6 bases short, with 14 bases between. This CDR3 spans 13 amino acids. Germline CDR1 and CDR2: SNHLY and FYNNEI. Written as DNA, the CDR3 is TGTGCCAGCAGGGGGGACACCACCCATGGCTACACCTTC. Protein sequence: CASRGDTTHGYTF. Supplemented by reference TRBV2 and TRBJ1-2, the full variable domain reads EPEVTQTPSHQVTQMGQEVILRCVPISNHLYFYWYRQILGQKVEFLVSFYNNEISEKSEIFDDQFSVERPDGSNFTLKIRSTKLEDSAMYFCASRGDTTHGYTFGSGTRLTVV.

V gene TRBV7-2 combines with J gene TRBJ2-7; tentatively, D is TRBD1 (5 bases). The CDR3 is made up of 14 amino acids. V lost 3 bases to trimming and J lost 4 bases, with 13 bases between them. The V gene's germline CDR1 is SGHTA and CDR2 FQGNSA. CDR3 loop: CASSLAAGKYEQYF. The CDR3 region has the DNA TGTGCCAGCAGCTTGGCTGCAGGGAAATACGAGCAGTACTTC. The full variable domain, with the rest looked up from reference TRBV7-2 and TRBJ2-7, is GAGVSQSPSNKVTEKGKDVELRCDPISGHTALYWYRQSLGQGLEFLIYFQGNSAPDKSGLPSDRFSAERTGGSVSTLTIQRTQQEDSAVYLCASSLAAGKYEQYFGPGTRLTVT.

This clone was detected once. V usage is TRBV6-1 and J usage is TRBJ2-5; the match to TRBD1 covers 9 bases. CDR3 length: 15 amino acids. The V and J ends lost 1 base and 5 bases, in that order; junction bases with no gene match: 5. CDR1 and CDR2 from the germline V gene are MNHNS and SASEGT. CDR3 in amino acids: CASSEVWDRAETQYF. CDR3 bases: TGTGCCAGCAGTGAAGTGTGGGACAGGGCTGAGACCCAGTACTTC.

Note on this clone: Other DNA variants within this sample encode the same CDR3. This sequence joins TRBV7-8 and TRBJ1-2; no clear D gene. The CDR3 runs to 14 residues. The V gene's germline CDR1 is SGHVS and CDR2 FQNEAQ. V lost 1 base to trimming and J lost 2 bases, with 8 bases between them. The CDR3 sequence is CASSLVAGNYGYTF. For the CDR3, the DNA is TGTGCCAGCAGCTTAGTAGCCGGAAACTATGGCTACACCTTC.

This clone was counted a single time. This chain links TRBV18 with TRBJ2-1, with D unresolved. The length of the CDR3 is 12 residues. Per germline, CDR1 KGHSH and CDR2 LQKENI. The ends were cut back, 6 bases at V and 1 base at J, with 4 bases in the middle. CDR3 sequence (DNA): TGTGCCAGCTCCCGGTCCTACAATGAGCAGTTCTTC. Protein: CASSRSYNEQFF.

The chain links TRBV11-3 to TRBJ1-4; D gene ambiguous. With 3 bases removed from V and 4 bases from J, the gap between germline ends came to 3 bases. In germline, CDR1 is SGHNT, CDR2 YENEEA. The CDR3 has 12 residues. CDR3 loop: CASSFSNEKLFF. In nucleotides, the CDR3 is TGTGCCAGCAGCTTTAGTAATGAAAAACTGTTTTTT.

This clone was seen a handful of times. The rearrangement uses TRBV6-5 and TRBJ1-1; 8 bases agree with TRBD1. The V gene end was trimmed by 6 bases and the J gene end by 2 bases; junction bases not matched to a gene: 8. There are 15 residues in the CDR3. Germline CDR1 is MNHEY and CDR2 is SVGAGI. The CDR3: CASRPTQGANTEAFF. The CDR3 bases are TGTGCCAGCAGGCCGACCCAGGGGGCAAACACTGAAGCTTTCTTT.

This clone came up a few times. DNA for the CDR3: TGTGCCAGCACCTCGGTGGACAGGCGAGCCTACGAGCAGTACTTC. Protein sequence: CASTSVDRRAYEQYF. The V call is TRBV2, the J call TRBJ2-7; TRBD1 matches at 7 bases. Germline CDR1 and CDR2: SNHLY and FYNNEI. Germline trimming cut 7 bases from V and 2 bases from J; bases unmatched to any gene: 11. This CDR3 has 15 amino acids. Drawing the rest from reference TRBV2 and TRBJ2-7, the complete variable domain is EPEVTQTPSHQVTQMGQEVILRCVPISNHLYFYWYRQILGQKVEFLVSFYNNEISEKSEIFDDQFSVERPDGSNFTLKIRSTKLEDSAMYFCASTSVDRRAYEQYFGPGTRLTVT.

The J gene is TRBJ2-1, the V gene TRBV19, with D perhaps TRBD1 (6 bases). The CDR3 sequence is 15 residues long. V lost 7 bases, J lost 4 bases, and 17 bases lay in between. CDR1 and CDR2 (germline): LNHDA, SQIVND (reference sequence). CDR3 sequence reads: CASNPTGLTYNEQFF. CDR3 bases: TGTGCCAGTAACCCGACAGGCCTAACGTACAATGAGCAGTTCTTC.

V gene TRBV21-1 combines with J gene TRBJ1-5; the DNA was not compared with TRBD1, the D call given in the table. TRBV21-1 is listed as a pseudogene. The CDR3 length is 16 residues. The CDR3: CAGSYKGWKSNQPQHF. The CDR3 coding sequence is TGTGCCGGCAGCTACAAGGGGTGGAAGAGCAATCAGCCCCAGCATTTT.

V is TRBV28 and J is TRBJ1-2; 9 positions agree with TRBD1. V shed 7 bases, J shed 0 bases, and the junction held 3 bases outside the gene matches. This CDR3 has 14 amino acids. CDR1 MDHEN and CDR2 SYDVKM come from the germline V gene. The CDR3 coding sequence is TGTGCCAGCACCCGGACAGGGGCTAACTATGGCTACACCTTC. It translates to CASTRTGANYGYTF.

This chain uses TRBV19 with TRBJ2-3, with unresolved D. There are 15 residues in the CDR3. The V and J ends lost 5 bases and 0 bases respectively, with 12 bases between them. The germline V gene encodes CDR1 LNHDA and CDR2 SQIVND (reference sequence). The CDR3 is CASSPLSTSTDTQYF. CDR3 in DNA: TGTGCCAGTAGTCCCCTCTCAACTAGCACAGATACGCAGTATTTT. Combining the CDR3 with reference TRBV19 and TRBJ2-3 gives the whole variable domain DGGITQSPKYLFRKEGQNVTLSCEQNLNHDAMYWYRQDPGQGLRLIYYSQIVNDFQKGDIAEGYSVSREKKESFPLTVTSAQKNPTAFYLCASSPLSTSTDTQYFGPGTRLTVL.

This clone was seen once. The V call is TRBV21-1, the J call TRBJ1-3; the tabulated D call, TRBD1, remains unverified against the DNA. TRBV21-1 is a recognized pseudogene. This CDR3 comprises 18 residues. The CDR3 nucleotides are TGTGCCAGCAGCAAAATGAGGGGGACACCCAACTCTGGAAACACCATATATTTT. Translated: CASSKMRGTPNSGNTIYF.

The rearrangement joins TRBV10-1 to TRBJ1-2, with TRBD1 matching 8 bases. Trimming cost V 5 bases and J 4 bases; bases outside gene matches: 21. Germline values: CDR1 WNHNN, CDR2 SYGVQD (reference sequence). This CDR3 has 19 residues. The CDR3 sequence: CASSNNSPLGTGALYGYTF. Written as DNA, the CDR3 is TGCGCCAGCAGTAACAACTCTCCTCTCGGGACAGGAGCCCTCTATGGCTACACCTTC.

The V gene is TRBV11-2, the J gene TRBJ2-3; maybe TRBD1 (6 bases). Trimming removed 2 bases from V and 4 bases from J, with 25 bases in between. CDR1 is SGHAT, CDR2 FQNNGV, per germline. CDR3 length: 19 amino acids. CDR3 sequence: CASSLQPMINRVVADTQYF. The CDR3 DNA follows: TGTGCCAGCAGCTTACAACCGATGATCAACAGGGTTGTGGCAGATACGCAGTATTTT. The full variable domain, with the rest looked up from reference TRBV11-2 and TRBJ2-3, is EAGVAQSPRYKIIEKRQSVAFWCNPISGHATLYWYQQILGQGPKLLIQFQNNGVVDDSQLPKDRFSAERLKGVDSTLKIQPAKLEDSAVYLCASSLQPMINRVVADTQYFGPGTRLTVL.

This rearrangement joins TRBV5-8 to TRBJ2-3; 9 nucleotides agree with TRBD2. Germline V CDR1 and CDR2: SGHTS, YDEGEE. V gave up 0 bases and J gave up 2 bases; unmatched junction bases: 7. The length of the CDR3 is 17 residues. This chain's CDR3 is CASSLALASGATDTQYF. Here the CDR3 DNA reads TGTGCCAGCAGCTTGGCCCTGGCTAGCGGGGCCACAGATACGCAGTATTTT.

This clone turned up a few times. CDR3 coding DNA: TGTGCCAGCAGCTTGGTCGGGAGGTTAGGGGCGGGTATTCAGCCCCAGCATTTT. Translating it yields CASSLVGRLGAGIQPQHF. The chain uses TRBV5-5 and TRBJ1-5; D possibly corresponds to TRBD1 (5 bases). The ends were cut back, 0 bases at V and 6 bases at J, with 22 bases in the middle. The CDR3 has 18 residues. Germline V gene sequence: CDR1 SGHKS, CDR2 YYEKEE (reference sequence).

This clone has more than one count but fewer than ten. The chain joins TRBV6-5 to TRBJ1-1, with no clear D. Germline CDR1 reads MNHEY; CDR2 reads SVGAGI. The CDR3 is 12 amino acids. Trimming shortened V by 5 bases and J by 0 bases, and 4 bases separated the two germline ends. Here the CDR3 DNA reads TGTGCCAGCAGTCAAATGAACACTGAAGCTTTCTTT. It encodes CASSQMNTEAFF.

The chain's CDR3 is CASRGAAYNEQFF. DNA of the CDR3: TGTGCCAGCAGAGGTGCAGCGTACAATGAGCAGTTCTTC. This chain uses TRBV6-1 with TRBJ2-1, with D hard to call. Germline CDR1 and CDR2: MNHNS and SASEGT. This CDR3 is 13 amino acids long. Deletions cut 6 bases from V and 4 bases from J, with 10 bases between.

The rearrangement joins TRBV7-9 to TRBJ2-3; 7 nucleotides match TRBD2. The CDR3 spans 16 residues. V shed 4 bases and J 1 base; nucleotides not matched to a gene: 8. Germline V CDR1 and CDR2: SEHNR, FQNEAQ (reference sequence). This CDR3 reads CASSSQAGSGTDTQYF. DNA for the CDR3: TGTGCCAGCAGCTCCCAAGCGGGGTCAGGCACAGATACGCAGTATTTT.

This clone was detected only a few times. This chain joins TRBV6-6 and TRBJ1-5, with D unresolved. V dropped 7 bases and J dropped 5 bases, with 15 bases sitting between them. The CDR3 covers 14 residues. From germline, CDR1 is MNHNY and CDR2 SVGAGI (reference sequence). The CDR3 loop is CASTKGGSHQPQHF. The CDR3, as DNA: TGTGCCAGCACCAAAGGCGGGTCCCATCAGCCCCAGCATTTT.

V gene TRBV28 combines with J gene TRBJ2-1; 11 nucleotides agree with TRBD2. Germline CDR1 is MDHEN and CDR2 is SYDVKM. CDR3 size: 19 residues. Losses at the gene ends were 6 bases for V and 0 bases for J; bases not matched to a gene: 13. CDR3 sequence: CASRGTSGGEFRSYNEQFF. The CDR3, as DNA: TGTGCCAGCAGGGGAACTAGCGGGGGCGAATTTCGCTCCTACAATGAGCAGTTCTTC.

The gene calls are TRBV2 and TRBJ1-1; D is undetermined. This CDR3 spans 15 amino acids. Deletions cut 5 bases from V and 5 bases from J, with 18 bases between. Looked up from germline, CDR1 is SNHLY and CDR2 is FYNNEI. CDR3 sequence: CASSSPQRIGTEAFF. In nucleotides, the CDR3 is TGTGCCAGCAGTTCTCCCCAGCGGATAGGGACTGAAGCTTTCTTT.

The table lists this clone with a few counts. The chain's CDR3 is CAWKGGVGNSPLHF. DNA for the CDR3: TGTGCCTGGAAAGGGGGCGTCGGGAATTCACCCCTCCACTTT. The chain couples TRBV30 to TRBJ1-6; 7 nucleotides align to TRBD1. The CDR3 runs to 14 residues. Germline V gives CDR1 GTSNPN, CDR2 SVGIG (reference sequence). The junction had 7 bases not matched to a gene; V was cut back by 4 bases and J by 7 bases.

This chain joins TRBV4-1 and TRBJ2-7, with TRBD1 identical over 7 bases. CDR1 is MGHRA, CDR2 YSYEKL, per germline. The ends lost 0 bases at V and 0 bases at J; junction bases unmatched: 8. The CDR3 loop spans 17 amino acids. This CDR3 reads CASSQDLGGLSSYEQYF. The DNA of the CDR3 is TGCGCCAGCAGCCAAGATTTAGGGGGCCTTAGCTCCTACGAGCAGTACTTC.

This sequence joins TRBV7-5 and TRBJ2-7; TRBD2, the D gene given by the table, was not confirmed from the DNA. TRBV7-5 corresponds to a pseudogene. The CDR3 is 18 amino acids. The CDR3 loop reads CARSLVRHGGTGTYEQYF. CDR3 sequence (DNA): TGTGCCAGAAGCTTAGTCCGACACGGAGGGACGGGGACCTACGAGCAGTACTTC.

This rearrangement joins TRBV5-6 to TRBJ1-4, with TRBD1 matching 9 bases. Germline V lookup: CDR1 SGHDT, CDR2 YYEEEE. The CDR3 spans 17 residues. V was clipped by 3 bases and J by 2 bases; unmatched bases: 8. CDR3 residues: CASSSPGQGLTNEKLFF. CDR3 sequence (DNA): TGTGCCAGCAGCTCCCCGGGACAGGGCTTGACTAATGAAAAACTGTTTTTT.